The 29 T cell receptor beta chains in this list originate from one sample, sequenced in a study of T cell responses to AZD1222 COVID-19 vaccine. Clones were read by immunoSEQ multiplex PCR, and TCRdb kept only the in-frame ones, dropping some. The data show some 130,000 clones, 92% seen once. The sequencing used peripheral blood, collected on day 0 of AZD1222 vaccination. The receptors come from an adult in good health.

V is TRBV5-4 and J is TRBJ1-2; D is uncertain. CDR1 and CDR2 (germline): SGHNT, YYREEE (reference sequence). The CDR3 covers 11 residues. Deletions cut 2 bases from V and 6 bases from J, with 5 bases between. CDR3 DNA sequence: TGTGCCAGCAGCTTTAGGGATGGCTACACCTTC. This sequence encodes CASSFRDGYTF.

V is TRBV19 and J is TRBJ1-5; D is possibly TRBD1 (5 bases). Germline V CDR1 and CDR2: LNHDA, SQIVND (reference sequence). There are 15 residues in the CDR3. The germline V and J ends were trimmed by 3 bases and 2 bases, with 11 bases remaining between them. The CDR3 DNA reads as TGTGCCAGTAGTATCTGGGGCTTTGGCAATCAGCCCCAGCATTTT. Encoded protein: CASSIWGFGNQPQHF.

This chain joins TRBV5-1 and TRBJ1-2, with D perhaps matching TRBD1 (6 bases). Germline V lookup: CDR1 SGHRS, CDR2 YFSETQ. V was shortened by 0 bases and J by 7 bases, with 10 bases between the two germline ends. CDR3 length: 13 amino acids. CDR3 loop: CASSLAGAAGYTF. The CDR3 region has the DNA TGCGCCAGCAGCTTGGCAGGGGCGGCTGGCTACACCTTC.

For the CDR3, the DNA is TGTGCCAGCAGTTACGGTCCTGAAGCTTTCTTT. This translates into CASSYGPEAFF. The rearrangement uses TRBV6-5 and TRBJ1-1; D call uncertain. V dropped 2 bases and J dropped 6 bases, with 4 bases sitting between them. The CDR3 spans 11 residues. Per germline, CDR1 MNHEY and CDR2 SVGAGI.

The chain is built from TRBV18 and TRBJ1-5, with TRBD1 matching over 7 bases. CDR1 and CDR2 (germline): KGHSH, LQKENI. The CDR3 loop spans 17 amino acids. J lost 1 base, V lost 3 bases, and 9 bases had no gene match. DNA of the CDR3: TGTGCCAGCTCACCGCTAGAGACAGGGAAGAGCAATCAGCCCCAGCATTTT. This sequence encodes CASSPLETGKSNQPQHF.

The chain carries TRBV11-2 and TRBJ1-2, with D hard to call. CDR1 SGHAT and CDR2 FQNNGV come from the germline V gene. V was clipped by 8 bases and J by 7 bases, with 14 bases between them. The CDR3 spans 12 residues. The CDR3 region has the DNA TGTGCCAGCCGCAGCCTCTTCGGTGGCTACACCTTC. Encoded protein: CASRSLFGGYTF.

The J gene is TRBJ1-2, the V gene TRBV7-8, with D perhaps matching TRBD1 (5 bases). This CDR3 contains 13 residues. The V end lost 1 base, the J end lost 7 bases, and 10 bases lay between the germline ends. From germline, CDR1 is SGHVS and CDR2 FQNEAQ. CDR3 sequence (DNA): TGTGCCAGCAGCTTAGTGGCCCAGGGTGGCTACACCTTC. Its translation: CASSLVAQGGYTF.

The rearrangement uses TRBV20-1 and TRBJ1-3, with D unclear. The V end lost 3 bases, the J end lost 0 bases, and 9 bases lay between the germline ends. The CDR3 sequence is 14 residues long. Germline V gives CDR1 DFQATT, CDR2 SNEGSKA (reference sequence). CDR3 sequence (DNA): TGCAGTGCTAGTTTGCTACTCTCTGGAAACACCATATATTTT. It encodes CSASLLLSGNTIYF.

This clone was detected only a few times. The chain recombines TRBV7-2 with TRBJ2-1; tentative D call: TRBD1 (8 bases). CDR1 is SGHTA and CDR2 is FQGNSA in the germline V gene. V dropped 5 bases and J dropped 4 bases, with 15 bases sitting between them. The length of the CDR3 is 15 residues. This CDR3 is CASSRDRGGYNEQFF. In DNA, the CDR3 is TGTGCCAGCAGCCGCGACAGGGGAGGGTACAATGAGCAGTTCTTC. The full variable domain, rest sourced from reference TRBV7-2 and TRBJ2-1, is GAGVSQSPSNKVTEKGKDVELRCDPISGHTALYWYRQSLGQGLEFLIYFQGNSAPDKSGLPSDRFSAERTGGSVSTLTIQRTQQEDSAVYLCASSRDRGGYNEQFFGPGTRLTVL.

This clone has only a few counts. Additional DNA sequences in this sample encode the identical CDR3. The V gene is TRBV19, the J gene TRBJ1-1; D gene unclear. Germline CDR1 LNHDA, CDR2 SQIVND (reference sequence). The V end lost 5 bases, the J end lost 0 bases, and 7 bases lay between the germline ends. The CDR3 consists of 13 residues. Here the CDR3 reads CASSSRLNTEAFF. In nucleotides, the CDR3 is TGTGCCAGTAGTTCCAGGCTGAACACTGAAGCTTTCTTT. Looking up the rest from reference TRBV19 and TRBJ1-1 gives the full variable domain: DGGITQSPKYLFRKEGQNVTLSCEQNLNHDAMYWYRQDPGQGLRLIYYSQIVNDFQKGDIAEGYSVSREKKESFPLTVTSAQKNPTAFYLCASSSRLNTEAFFGQGTRLTVV.

This chain's CDR3 is CATSVPREQELYNEQFF. The CDR3 region has the DNA TGTGCCACCAGTGTCCCCAGGGAACAGGAGCTCTACAATGAGCAGTTCTTC. V usage is TRBV24-1 and J usage is TRBJ2-1; weak D call: TRBD1 (5 bases). CDR1 and CDR2 from the germline V gene are KGHDR and SFDVKD. The CDR3 has 17 residues. V dropped 5 bases and J dropped 3 bases, with 19 bases sitting between them.

The V gene is TRBV7-8, the J gene TRBJ2-3; 10 bases fit TRBD2. The CDR3 length is 20 residues. The germline V gene has CDR1 SGHVS and CDR2 FQNEAQ. The V gene end was trimmed by 1 base and the J gene end by 0 bases; junction bases not matched to a gene: 13. CDR3 in DNA: TGTGCCAGCAGCTTAGTCCATGGGACTAGCGCGACATCTAGCACAGATACGCAGTATTTT. Residues: CASSLVHGTSATSSTDTQYF.

The gene calls are TRBV19 and TRBJ2-7, with D possibly being TRBD1 (6 bases). Trimming removed 3 bases from V and 2 bases from J, with 20 bases in between. This CDR3 has 17 amino acids. CDR1 is LNHDA and CDR2 is SQIVND in the germline V gene (reference sequence). The CDR3 is CASSIGSGWDTTYEQYF. The CDR3 DNA reads TGTGCCAGTAGTATTGGATCTGGGTGGGACACAACCTACGAGCAGTACTTC. The variable domain in full, completed from reference TRBV19 and TRBJ2-7, reads DGGITQSPKYLFRKEGQNVTLSCEQNLNHDAMYWYRQDPGQGLRLIYYSQIVNDFQKGDIAEGYSVSREKKESFPLTVTSAQKNPTAFYLCASSIGSGWDTTYEQYFGPGTRLTVT.

The chain couples TRBV19 to TRBJ2-2; weak D call: TRBD2 (6 bases). The CDR3 is 14 amino acids. Per germline, CDR1 LNHDA and CDR2 SQIVND (reference sequence). Trimming stripped 9 bases from V and 6 bases from J, with 17 bases between. CDR3 coding DNA: TGTGCCAGCTATGGGACTCTCGGGGCCGGGGAGCTGTTTTTT. Translated, it gives CASYGTLGAGELFF.

The CDR3: CASSLDGAYGYTF. The CDR3 coding sequence is TGTGCCAGCAGCTTAGACGGAGCCTATGGCTACACCTTC. The chain employs TRBV7-2 and TRBJ1-2; D is uncertain. The CDR3 spans 13 residues. V lost 1 base and J lost 4, with 7 bases in between. The germline V gene encodes CDR1 SGHTA and CDR2 FQGNSA.

This chain uses TRBV3-1 (or the pseudogene TRBV3-2) with TRBJ2-2; possible D gene TRBD2, 6 bases. CDR1 and CDR2 (germline): LGHDT, YNNKEL (reference sequence). Trimming stripped 7 bases from V and 1 base from J, with 16 bases between. The CDR3 loop spans 16 amino acids. This CDR3 is CASKEVGGKNTGELFF. DNA of the CDR3: TGTGCCAGCAAGGAAGTGGGAGGCAAGAACACCGGGGAGCTGTTTTTT.

The genes are TRBV28 and TRBJ2-5; TRBD1 matches at 7 bases. The germline V gene has CDR1 MDHEN and CDR2 SYDVKM. The CDR3 length is 15 residues. The J segment lost 1 base and the V segment lost 5 bases, leaving 7 bases of the junction unmatched. CDR3 region: CASSRPGQAQETQYF. CDR3 bases: TGTGCCAGCAGTCGACCTGGACAGGCCCAAGAGACCCAGTACTTC.

The sample holds one count of this clone. The rearrangement links TRBV3-1 (or the pseudogene TRBV3-2) to TRBJ2-5; the match to TRBD2 covers 13 bases. Germline V CDR1 and CDR2: LGHDT, YNNKEL (reference sequence). V gave up 1 base and J gave up 3 bases; unmatched junction bases: 11. The CDR3 spans 19 residues. CDR3 DNA: TGTGCCAGCAGCCAAGGACTAGCGGGAGGAAACAGGGCTAAAGAGACCCAGTACTTC. Protein sequence: CASSQGLAGGNRAKETQYF.

The chain joins TRBV5-1 to TRBJ2-1; 11 nucleotides match TRBD2. Germline-derived CDR1 and CDR2 are SGHRS and YFSETQ. This CDR3 region has 16 residues. The ends lost 1 base at V and 5 bases at J; junction bases unmatched: 5. The CDR3 reads CASSLRGTSGNNEQFF. DNA for the CDR3: TGCGCCAGCAGCTTGCGGGGGACTAGCGGAAACAATGAGCAGTTCTTC.

V gene TRBV2 combines with J gene TRBJ2-7; TRBD1 might be the D (6 bases). Trimming took off 10 bases at V and 2 bases at J, with 18 bases between the two ends. Germline assignment: CDR1 SNHLY and CDR2 FYNNEI. This CDR3 region has 14 residues. In DNA form, the CDR3 reads TGTGCCAACAGGGAGCGTGATGGGGCCTACGAGCAGTACTTC. It codes for CANRERDGAYEQYF.

Note on this clone: Other nucleotide sequences in the sample specify the same CDR3. This chain joins TRBV14 and TRBJ2-1, with D possibly being TRBD2 (5 bases). Trimming removed 3 bases from V and 7 bases from J, with 7 bases in between. Germline CDR1 SGHDN, CDR2 FVKESK. This CDR3 is built from 12 residues. The CDR3 reads CASSHPGNEQFF. DNA for the CDR3: TGTGCCAGCAGCCACCCGGGGAATGAGCAGTTCTTC.

The gene calls are TRBV29-1 and TRBJ1-1, with a weak D call TRBD1 (5 bases). The length of the CDR3 is 15 residues. Germline CDR1 SQVTM, CDR2 ANQGSEA. Deletions cut 5 bases from V and 1 base from J, with 17 bases between. DNA for the CDR3: TGCAGCGTTAGTTCCTCGGGGGGTGGGAACACTGAAGCTTTCTTT. It translates to CSVSSSGGGNTEAFF.

The chain carries TRBV7-8 and TRBJ1-2; a possible D gene is TRBD1 (6 bases). The CDR3 runs to 18 residues. Germline V gene sequence: CDR1 SGHVS, CDR2 FQNEAQ. V lost 1 base and J lost 0, with 18 bases in between. CDR3 in amino acids: CASSLVGRGGGANYGYTF. CDR3 DNA sequence: TGTGCCAGCAGCTTAGTGGGGAGGGGAGGGGGAGCTAACTATGGCTACACCTTC.

The chain joins TRBV2 to TRBJ2-7, with 8 positions matching TRBD1. With 5 bases clipped from V and 4 bases from J, the junction kept 4 bases outside the gene matches. The CDR3 runs to 13 residues. Germline V gene sequence: CDR1 SNHLY, CDR2 FYNNEI. This CDR3 is CASSLDRVYEQYF. The CDR3 nucleotides are TGTGCCAGCAGTTTGGACAGGGTTTACGAGCAGTACTTC.

The chain is built from TRBV10-3 and TRBJ1-1, with 7 bases that match TRBD1. Trimming at V came to 6 bases and at J to 5 bases, leaving 9 bases not matched to a gene. Germline V gene lookup returns CDR1 ENHRY and CDR2 SYGVKD. There are 14 residues in the CDR3. CDR3 DNA: TGTGCCATCAGACCGACAGGGTGGGGAACTGAAGCTTTCTTT. Its protein is CAIRPTGWGTEAFF.

The chain uses TRBV24-1 and TRBJ2-1; 14 bases align to TRBD2. From germline, CDR1 is KGHDR and CDR2 SFDVKD. The CDR3 is 15 amino acids. J lost 6 bases, V lost 9 bases, and 6 bases had no gene match. The CDR3 here is CATSGLAGGGNEQFF. The CDR3 DNA reads TGTGCCACCTCCGGACTAGCGGGAGGCGGCAATGAGCAGTTCTTC.

The chain has TRBV2 and TRBJ1-1; weak D call: TRBD1 (6 bases). The CDR3 runs to 14 residues. Trimming removed 7 bases at V and 1 base at J, with 13 bases between. In germline, CDR1 is SNHLY, CDR2 FYNNEI. This CDR3 is CASTPRQANTEAFF. In DNA form, the CDR3 reads TGTGCCAGCACCCCTCGACAGGCGAACACTGAAGCTTTCTTT.

For the CDR3, the DNA is TGTGCCAGCGGGCGCTATGGCTACACCTTC. It is translated as CASGRYGYTF. The chain uses TRBV28 and TRBJ1-2, with D uncertain. Trimming removed 8 bases from V and 4 bases from J, with 5 bases in between. The CDR3 has 10 residues. Germline CDR1 MDHEN, CDR2 SYDVKM.

This clone has just a few counts. The CDR3 is CASSPSWVQETQYF. CDR3 DNA: TGTGCCAGCAGCCCATCGTGGGTCCAAGAGACCCAGTACTTC. This chain links TRBV11-2 with TRBJ2-5; the D is unclear. Deletions cut 5 bases from V and 1 base from J, with 11 bases between. The CDR3 runs 14 residues. Germline V gives CDR1 SGHAT, CDR2 FQNNGV.